Listed here are 31 T cell receptor beta chains from one sample, sequenced in a study of CD8 T cells in ankylosing spondylitis. TCRdb processed the 5' RACE reads anew with MiXCR; each CDR3 protein has one entry. The table lists about 240,000 distinct CDR3 sequences, about 10% of them singletons. Sequencing used blood, either unsorted or a sorted T cell fraction (not recorded which). These receptors were collected from a male donor with ankylosing spondylitis or in good health (not recorded which).

The chain employs TRBV15 and TRBJ2-1; 7 nucleotides agree with TRBD1. Germline CDR1 and CDR2: LNHNV and YYDKDF (reference sequence). The CDR3 loop spans 13 amino acids. Losses at the gene ends were 5 bases for V and 3 bases for J; bases not matched to a gene: 1. The chain's CDR3 is CATSGTDYNEQFF. CDR3 bases: TGTGCCACCAGCGGGACAGACTACAATGAGCAGTTCTTC.

The chain carries TRBV12-3 or TRBV12-4 and TRBJ2-7; a weak D match, TRBD2 (6 bases). The CDR3 spans 14 residues. V gave up 3 bases and J gave up 2 bases, with 11 bases separating them. Here the CDR3 DNA reads TGTGCCAGCAGTTTCGCGGGGAACACCTACGAGCAGTACTTC. This translates into CASSFAGNTYEQYF.

This clonotype has just a few counts. The chain combines TRBV2 with TRBJ1-1, with TRBD1 as a possible D gene (5 bases). Per germline, CDR1 SNHLY and CDR2 FYNNEI. The CDR3 totals 11 residues. V lost 11 bases to trimming and J lost 1 base, with 8 bases between them. The chain's CDR3 is CAGGSNTEAFF. The CDR3 nucleotides are TGTGCCGGGGGATCGAACACTGAAGCTTTCTTT.

This clonotype has a count of ten or more. The chain recombines TRBV4-2 with TRBJ2-3; D may be TRBD1 (5 bases). The CDR3 contains 14 residues. V gave up 8 bases and J gave up 0 bases, with 12 bases separating them. Germline CDR1 is LGHNA and CDR2 is YNFKEQ. The CDR3 protein is CASGQGVSTDTQYF. CDR3 sequence (DNA): TGTGCCAGCGGTCAGGGTGTCAGCACAGATACGCAGTATTTT.

This clonotype was recorded at least ten times. The chain carries TRBV9 and TRBJ1-1; D is possibly TRBD1 (5 bases). Germline CDR1 reads SGDLS; CDR2 reads YYNGEE. Deletions cut 4 bases from V and 2 bases from J, with 12 bases between. The CDR3 has 14 residues. This CDR3 is CASSQGPGNTEAFF. The CDR3 coding sequence is TGTGCCAGCAGCCAGGGCCCGGGTAACACTGAAGCTTTCTTT.

The chain has TRBV7-3 and TRBJ2-3; TRBD1 might be the D (6 bases). This CDR3 comprises 15 residues. CDR1 and CDR2 (germline): SGHTA, FQGTGA. The V end lost 5 bases, the J end lost 3 bases, and 15 bases lay between the germline ends. The CDR3, as DNA: TGTGCCAGCAGCCCTTGGACAGACTCTACAGATACGCAGTATTTT. Protein sequence: CASSPWTDSTDTQYF.

At least ten counts were recorded for this clonotype. The chain combines TRBV5-1 with TRBJ2-7; 8 positions agree with TRBD1. V gave up 0 bases and J gave up 7 bases; unmatched junction bases: 12. The CDR3 length is 16 residues. Per germline, CDR1 SGHRS and CDR2 YFSETQ. The CDR3 spells CASSLGGQAGFVEQYF. In nucleotides, the CDR3 is TGCGCCAGCAGCTTGGGGGGACAGGCCGGCTTTGTTGAGCAGTACTTC.

The table lists this clonotype with a few counts. The genes are TRBV3-1 and TRBJ1-1; no clear D. Germline CDR1 LGHDT, CDR2 YNNKEL (reference sequence). The germline V and J ends were trimmed by 1 base and 2 bases, with 11 bases remaining between them. The CDR3 is made up of 15 amino acids. The CDR3 protein is CASSQGARSNTEAFF. Here the CDR3 DNA reads TGTGCCAGCAGCCAAGGTGCCAGGTCAAACACTGAAGCTTTCTTT.

This clonotype was detected many times. This chain links TRBV7-8 with TRBJ2-7; D may be TRBD2 (5 bases). The CDR3 covers 12 residues. Deletions cut 3 bases from V and 6 bases from J, with 9 bases between. CDR1 and CDR2 from the germline V gene are SGHVS and FQNEAQ. CDR3 in DNA: TGTGCCAGCAGCTTCCGCCGGGGCGAGCAGTACTTC. Translating it yields CASSFRRGEQYF.

This sequence joins TRBV28 and TRBJ2-6; D not certain. V gave up 6 bases and J gave up 0 bases, with 9 bases separating them. The V gene's germline CDR1 is MDHEN and CDR2 SYDVKM. The CDR3 consists of 15 residues. Here the CDR3 reads CASRTPGSGANVLTF. CDR3 nucleotide sequence: TGTGCCAGCAGGACGCCAGGCTCTGGGGCCAACGTCCTGACTTTC.

This clonotype came up many times. The V gene is TRBV12-3 or TRBV12-4, the J gene TRBJ2-3; D not resolved. This CDR3 spans 15 amino acids. V was clipped by 4 bases and J by 4 bases, with 15 bases between them. In DNA form, the CDR3 reads TGTGCCAGCAGTTCCGTCATGGGTGGGCCAGATACGCAGTATTTT. Translating it yields CASSSVMGGPDTQYF.

The table lists this clonotype with many counts. The gene calls are TRBV20-1 and TRBJ1-6, with D perhaps matching TRBD1 (6 bases). Germline V lookup: CDR1 DFQATT, CDR2 SNEGSKA (reference sequence). Trimming took off 7 bases at V and 7 bases at J, with 14 bases between the two ends. The CDR3 contains 13 residues. The CDR3 sequence is CSGQGPGNSPLHF. The CDR3 DNA follows: TGCAGTGGTCAGGGGCCGGGGAATTCACCCCTCCACTTT.

In its sample, this clonotype was seen many times. The chain combines TRBV20-1 with TRBJ2-7, with D possibly called TRBD1 or TRBD2 (7 bases each). This CDR3 has 13 residues. Germline V gene sequence: CDR1 DFQATT, CDR2 SNEGSKA (reference sequence). Deletions cut 2 bases from V and 5 bases from J, with 13 bases between. CDR3 sequence reads: CSARNRGGNEQYF. In nucleotides, the CDR3 is TGCAGTGCTAGAAACAGGGGAGGGAACGAGCAGTACTTC.

This clonotype was detected only a few times. The CDR3 here is CAWSENKYEQYF. CDR3 DNA sequence: TGTGCCTGGAGCGAAAACAAGTACGAGCAGTACTTC. V and J are TRBV30 and TRBJ2-7; D remains unclear. The CDR3 loop spans 12 amino acids. Germline CDR1 and CDR2: GTSNPN and SVGIG (reference sequence). The V gene lost 3 bases and the J gene lost 4 bases, with 10 bases spanning the gap. Supplemented by reference TRBV30 and TRBJ2-7, the full variable domain reads SQTIHQWPATLVQPVGSPLSLECTVEGTSNPNLYWYRQAAGRGLQLLFYSVGIGQISSEVPQNLSASRPQDRQFILSSKKLLLSDSGFYLCAWSENKYEQYFGPGTRLTVT.

This chain uses TRBV18 with TRBJ1-5, with D possibly matching TRBD1 (5 bases). Germline CDR1 and CDR2: KGHSH and LQKENI. Trimming removed 4 bases from V and 3 bases from J, with 19 bases in between. The CDR3 covers 17 residues. The CDR3 protein is CASSQGSGGYDNQPQHF. As DNA, the CDR3 is TGTGCCAGCTCACAGGGATCCGGGGGGTACGACAATCAGCCCCAGCATTTT.

This clonotype was counted between two and nine times. V gene TRBV20-1 combines with J gene TRBJ2-5, with D possibly being TRBD1 or TRBD2 (5 bases each). The CDR3 runs 12 residues. Germline CDR1 reads DFQATT; CDR2 reads SNEGSKA (reference sequence). Trimming took off 6 bases at V and 3 bases at J, with 11 bases between the two ends. CDR3 DNA: TGCAGTGCAGCCGGGACGGAAGAGACCCAGTACTTC. Its protein is CSAAGTEETQYF.

There are many counts of this clonotype. The chain uses TRBV5-1 and TRBJ2-3; 14 positions agree with TRBD2. CDR3 length: 17 residues. CDR1 and CDR2 (germline): SGHRS, YFSETQ. J lost 4 bases, V lost 3 bases, and 7 bases had no gene match. The CDR3 DNA sequence: TGCGCCAGCAGCTCGGGACTAGCGGGAGCTGTGGCAGATACGCAGTATTTT. Translation gives CASSSGLAGAVADTQYF.

This clonotype was recorded at least ten times. The rearrangement uses TRBV12-3 or TRBV12-4 and TRBJ1-2; D is possibly TRBD1 (5 bases). The CDR3 extends over 12 amino acids. V was clipped by 7 bases and J by 6 bases, with 12 bases between them. CDR3 amino acids: CASTRTRHGYTF. In DNA form, the CDR3 reads TGTGCCAGCACCAGGACAAGGCATGGCTACACCTTC.

This clonotype has ten or more counts. This sequence joins TRBV20-1 and TRBJ2-7; 10 bases agree with TRBD1. Germline V gene lookup returns CDR1 DFQATT and CDR2 SNEGSKA (reference sequence). Unmatched junction bases numbered 5, after V lost 6 bases and J lost 0 bases. CDR3 length equals 14 residues. The CDR3 is CSAGGQGGSYEQYF. DNA for the CDR3: TGCAGTGCCGGTGGACAGGGGGGCTCCTACGAGCAGTACTTC.

This sequence joins TRBV6-1 and TRBJ2-1; 11 bases are shared with TRBD2. Per the germline V gene, CDR1 is MNHNS and CDR2 is SASEGT. The CDR3 runs 15 residues. The V and J ends lost 6 bases and 8 bases, in that order; junction bases with no gene match: 9. The CDR3 DNA reads as TGTGCCAGCAGCAAAACTAGCGGGAGTATCGATGAGCAGTTCTTC. Residues: CASSKTSGSIDEQFF.

V and J are TRBV7-9 and TRBJ2-3; TRBD2 agrees at 9 bases. CDR1 is SEHNR, CDR2 FQNEAQ, per germline (reference sequence). The CDR3 length is 16 residues. V dropped 0 bases and J dropped 3; count of bases not matched to a gene: 4. In DNA form, the CDR3 reads TGTGCCAGCAGCTTAGCTGGCGGGAGGGGGACAGATACGCAGTATTTT. Translating gives CASSLAGGRGTDTQYF.

This clonotype occurred many times. The rearrangement uses TRBV5-1 and TRBJ1-1; D may be TRBD1 (6 bases). Germline CDR1 SGHRS, CDR2 YFSETQ. The CDR3 runs 16 residues. The ends were cut back, 1 base at V and 2 bases at J, with 15 bases in the middle. CDR3 DNA: TGCGCCAGCAGCTTGATGTCGGGGGGGCTTAACACTGAAGCTTTCTTT. Protein product: CASSLMSGGLNTEAFF.

This clonotype appeared many times. This chain joins TRBV20-1 and TRBJ2-1; D is possibly TRBD1 (7 bases). Germline V gives CDR1 DFQATT, CDR2 SNEGSKA (reference sequence). This CDR3 is built from 14 residues. The V gene lost 6 bases and the J gene lost 0 bases, with 12 bases spanning the gap. The CDR3 DNA reads TGCAGTGCACCAGGGGGGAGCTCCTACAATGAGCAGTTCTTC. Its translation is CSAPGGSSYNEQFF.

For the CDR3, the DNA is TGTGCCAGTCCCCGGGGCGGGGGGGCCCGCGAGACCCAGTACTTC. Amino acids: CASPRGGGARETQYF. The chain is built from TRBV27 and TRBJ2-5; the match to TRBD2 covers 9 bases. Germline CDR1 reads MNHEY; CDR2 reads SMNVEV (reference sequence). CDR3 size: 15 residues. Losses at the gene ends were 9 bases for V and 5 bases for J; bases not matched to a gene: 13.

This clonotype was seen more than once but under ten times. This CDR3 is CASSPFDEQYF. The CDR3 nucleotides are TGTGCCAGCAGCCCCTTCGACGAGCAGTACTTC. The chain joins TRBV12-3 or TRBV12-4 to TRBJ2-7; D not resolved. The CDR3 extends over 11 amino acids. V was pared by 6 bases and J by 5 bases, with 8 bases between.

The rearrangement links TRBV5-4 to TRBJ2-5; maybe TRBD2 (6 bases). CDR3 size: 14 residues. V was clipped by 4 bases and J by 0 bases, with 10 bases between them. The V gene's germline CDR1 is SGHNT and CDR2 YYREEE (reference sequence). The DNA for the CDR3 is TGTGCCAGCAGCCTCCCGGGGGACCAAGAGACCCAGTACTTC. Its protein is CASSLPGDQETQYF.

A few counts support this clonotype. The chain couples TRBV3-1 to TRBJ2-1, with D maybe TRBD2 (6 bases). V was pared by 3 bases and J by 4 bases, with 10 bases between. Germline lookup yields CDR1 LGHDT and CDR2 YNNKEL (reference sequence). The CDR3 loop spans 14 amino acids. Written as DNA, the CDR3 is TGTGCCAGCAGCCAGCGGGGACGTTACAATGAGCAGTTCTTC. Encoded protein: CASSQRGRYNEQFF.

The chain has TRBV7-3 and TRBJ2-2; D unclear. Per germline, CDR1 SGHTA and CDR2 FQGTGA. Trimming took 1 base from V and 4 from J, leaving 16 bases between them. The length of the CDR3 is 17 residues. CDR3 sequence reads: CASSLKLRSRGTGELFF. The CDR3, as DNA: TGTGCCAGCAGCTTAAAGTTGCGGAGCCGAGGCACCGGGGAGCTGTTTTTT.

As DNA, the CDR3 is TGTGCCAGCAGCTTACAAAGTTCTCGAGAGACCCAGTACTTC. Translating it yields CASSLQSSRETQYF. The rearrangement joins TRBV7-9 to TRBJ2-5; no definite D call. Between the trimmed V and J ends, which lost 2 bases and 4 bases, there was a span of 11 bases. CDR3 length: 14 amino acids. Germline V gene data show CDR1 as SEHNR and CDR2 as FQNEAQ (reference sequence). The variable domain in full, completed from reference TRBV7-9 and TRBJ2-5, reads DTGVSQNPRHKITKRGQNVTFRCDPISEHNRLYWYRQTLGQGPEFLTYFQNEAQLEKSRLLSDRFSAERPKGSFSTLEIQRTEQGDSAMYLCASSLQSSRETQYFGPGTRLLVL.

This clonotype was detected only a few times. The V call is TRBV4-1, the J call TRBJ1-2, with unresolved D. CDR1 is MGHRA, CDR2 YSYEKL, per germline. V shed 3 bases and J shed 7 bases, with 15 bases lying between them. The CDR3 is 14 amino acids. CDR3 sequence (DNA): TGCGCCAGCAGCCATAAGTTGGGGAAGATTGGCTACACCTTC. Translating it yields CASSHKLGKIGYTF.

The chain carries TRBV2 and TRBJ2-1; 8 bases map to TRBD2. The CDR3 is made up of 14 amino acids. Per germline, CDR1 SNHLY and CDR2 FYNNEI. J was trimmed by 10 bases and V by 4 bases; bases with no gene match: 9. CDR3 in DNA: TGTGCCAGCAGTGCAGAGCGGGAGTCTGAGGAGCAGTTCTTC. Protein: CASSAERESEEQFF.